Below are 15 T cell receptor beta chains sequenced from a single sample in a study of blood T cells in healthy people across ages (dated by TCRdb to the mid-2010s). To prepare the library, 5' RACE was applied. The sequencer was an Illumina HiSeq 2500. A second PCR of roughly 7 to 11 cycles was performed with a sample-barcoded 5' primer and a J-beta primer mix. TCRdb handled the public reads itself, with Q25 trimming in fastp and clone calling in MiXCR, and kept productive beta chains. Each entry is one CDR3 protein sequence, shown with its most common DNA and genes. For this sample there are some 1.5 million distinct CDR3 sequences; 28% appear just once. The top ten clones comprise 7.7% of the sample. The sample was blood. These receptors were obtained from a woman aged 30 to 39 in good health.

The CDR3, as DNA: TGCAGTGCTAGAGATTACCAGAAGACCCAGTACTTC. Amino acids: CSARDYQKTQYF. The rearrangement uses TRBV20-1 and TRBJ2-5; D call uncertain. This CDR3 has 12 amino acids. CDR1 is DFQATT, CDR2 SNEGSKA, per germline (reference sequence). Trimming took 0 bases from V and 6 from J, leaving 8 bases between them.

The table lists this clonotype with a few counts. The chain links TRBV20-1 to TRBJ2-5; D remains ambiguous. The germline gives CDR1 DFQATT, CDR2 SNEGSKA (reference sequence). The length of the CDR3 is 13 residues. The V gene lost 3 bases and the J gene lost 4 bases, with 12 bases spanning the gap. CDR3 sequence: CSASSVSGETQYF. The CDR3 nucleotides read TGCAGTGCTAGCAGTGTTTCGGGAGAGACCCAGTACTTC.

Many counts were recorded for this clonotype. The genes are TRBV3-1 and TRBJ2-1, with a tentative D call TRBD1 (6 bases). The CDR3 is 16 amino acids. Germline assignment: CDR1 LGHDT and CDR2 YNNKEL (reference sequence). With 4 bases removed from V and 0 bases from J, the gap between germline ends came to 13 bases. CDR3 sequence reads: CASSLEGTNSYNEQFF. The CDR3 DNA reads as TGTGCCAGCAGCCTAGAGGGGACAAACTCCTACAATGAGCAGTTCTTC.

The genes are TRBV10-2 and TRBJ2-3; a possible D gene is TRBD2 (5 bases). Germline assignment: CDR1 WSHSY and CDR2 SAAADI. CDR3 length: 14 residues. The germline V and J ends were trimmed by 3 bases and 0 bases, with 7 bases remaining between them. The CDR3 protein is CASSDKRSTDTQYF. CDR3 bases: TGCGCCAGCAGTGACAAGCGGAGCACAGATACGCAGTATTTT.

This clonotype turned up a few times. The chain is built from TRBV3-1 and TRBJ1-4; D is unclear. The length of the CDR3 is 14 residues. Germline values: CDR1 LGHDT, CDR2 YNNKEL (reference sequence). Trimming shortened V by 1 base and J by 8 bases, and 11 bases separated the two germline ends. CDR3 sequence: CASSQGPGSEKLFF. The DNA for the CDR3 is TGTGCCAGCAGCCAAGGACCGGGTTCAGAAAAACTGTTTTTT.

This clonotype was seen many times. This chain links TRBV7-9 with TRBJ2-3; the match to TRBD1 covers 7 bases. The CDR3 totals 14 residues. V gave up 9 bases and J gave up 2 bases; unmatched junction bases: 8. Germline assignment: CDR1 SEHNR and CDR2 FQNEAQ (reference sequence). The CDR3 bases are TGTGCCAGTGAACCGGGACAGAACACAGATACGCAGTATTTT. It specifies CASEPGQNTDTQYF.

V and J are TRBV7-9 and TRBJ2-1; no clear D gene. V lost 3 bases and J 7 bases, leaving 13 bases between the germline ends. Germline-derived CDR1 and CDR2 are SEHNR and FQNEAQ (reference sequence). The CDR3 has 14 residues. As DNA, the CDR3 is TGTGCCAGCAGCTTGTTAAACTCTCGAAATGAGCAGTTCTTC. Translated, it gives CASSLLNSRNEQFF.

In DNA form, the CDR3 reads TGTGCCAGCAGCTCGAGACCCATCGGCAAGGAGACCCAGTACTTC. Translation: CASSSRPIGKETQYF. The chain links TRBV7-2 to TRBJ2-5; no reliable D call. CDR1 is SGHTA, CDR2 FQGNSA, per germline. CDR3 size: 15 residues. Trimming stripped 4 bases from V and 5 bases from J, with 17 bases between.

V and J are TRBV7-2 and TRBJ1-4, with a tentative D call TRBD1 (6 bases). CDR3 size: 14 residues. The germline V gene has CDR1 SGHTA and CDR2 FQGNSA. Trimming cost V 5 bases and J 7 bases, with 14 bases left between them. This chain's CDR3 is CASSTSGASEKLFF. For the CDR3, the DNA is TGTGCCAGCAGCACTTCGGGGGCGTCTGAAAAACTGTTTTTT.

This clonotype was seen repeatedly, ten times or more. The V and J genes are TRBV7-2 and TRBJ1-2; perhaps TRBD1 as D (5 bases). The CDR3 contains 13 residues. The V gene's germline CDR1 is SGHTA and CDR2 FQGNSA. The V and J ends lost 6 bases and 5 bases respectively, with 13 bases between them. CDR3 nucleotide sequence: TGTGCCAGCAGTCGTAGGGACCCATATGGCTACACCTTC. It yields the protein CASSRRDPYGYTF. The whole variable domain, filled in from reference TRBV7-2 and TRBJ1-2, reads GAGVSQSPSNKVTEKGKDVELRCDPISGHTALYWYRQSLGQGLEFLIYFQGNSAPDKSGLPSDRFSAERTGGSVSTLTIQRTQQEDSAVYLCASSRRDPYGYTFGSGTRLTVV.

CDR3 sequence reads: CASSLVGNSPLHF. The CDR3 DNA reads TGTGCCAGCAGCTTAGTGGGGAATTCACCCCTCCACTTT. This rearrangement joins TRBV11-2 to TRBJ1-6; D uncertain. CDR1 is SGHAT and CDR2 is FQNNGV in the germline V gene. This CDR3 has 13 residues. The germline V and J ends were trimmed by 1 base and 7 bases, with 5 bases remaining between them.

In its sample, this clonotype was seen a few times. The chain employs TRBV10-3 and TRBJ2-1; D remains ambiguous. The germline V gene has CDR1 ENHRY and CDR2 SYGVKD. Trimming cost V 6 bases and J 6 bases, with 9 bases left between them. The CDR3 covers 12 residues. The CDR3 sequence: CAIRGRANEQFF. Written as DNA, the CDR3 is TGTGCCATCAGGGGAAGAGCCAATGAGCAGTTCTTC.

The chain has TRBV2 and TRBJ2-7; 8 bases are shared with TRBD1. The ends lost 3 bases at V and 4 bases at J; junction bases unmatched: 14. Germline CDR1 reads SNHLY; CDR2 reads FYNNEI. This CDR3 spans 17 amino acids. This CDR3 reads CASSDGIGQGGGYEQYF. CDR3 nucleotides: TGTGCCAGCAGTGATGGCATCGGACAGGGCGGTGGGTACGAGCAGTACTTC. Filled out from reference TRBV2 and TRBJ2-7, the complete variable domain reads EPEVTQTPSHQVTQMGQEVILRCVPISNHLYFYWYRQILGQKVEFLVSFYNNEISEKSEIFDDQFSVERPDGSNFTLKIRSTKLEDSAMYFCASSDGIGQGGGYEQYFGPGTRLTVT.

This rearrangement joins TRBV6-5 to TRBJ1-1, with TRBD1 matching over 8 bases. The J segment lost 0 bases and the V segment lost 6 bases, leaving 6 bases of the junction unmatched. The CDR3 contains 15 residues. The germline V gene has CDR1 MNHEY and CDR2 SVGAGI. CDR3: CASRGRQGMNTEAFF. The CDR3 coding sequence is TGTGCCAGCAGGGGAAGACAGGGGATGAACACTGAAGCTTTCTTT.

With regard to this clonotype: The conserved final phenylalanine or tryptophan is absent from the CDR3, which likely points to a read error. The CDR3 sequence: CASSIQGLNQPQHL. In DNA form, the CDR3 reads TGTGCCAGCAGTATACAGGGGCTCAATCAGCCCCAGCATTTG. The gene calls are TRBV6-2 or TRBV6-3 and TRBJ1-5; 7 positions match TRBD1. This CDR3 comprises 14 residues. CDR1 and CDR2 (germline): MNHEY, SVGEGT. V lost 5 bases, J lost 3 bases, and 4 bases stayed unmatched.